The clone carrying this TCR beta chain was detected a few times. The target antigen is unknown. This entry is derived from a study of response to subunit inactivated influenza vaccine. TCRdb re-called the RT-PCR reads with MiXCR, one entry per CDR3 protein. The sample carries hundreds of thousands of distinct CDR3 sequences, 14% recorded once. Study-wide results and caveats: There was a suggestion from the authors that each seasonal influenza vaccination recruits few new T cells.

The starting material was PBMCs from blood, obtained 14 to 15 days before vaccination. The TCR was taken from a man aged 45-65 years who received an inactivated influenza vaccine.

The CDR3 coding sequence is TGCGCCAGCAGCCAAGGGGTATACCGCACGGGGGACGAGCAGTACTTC. Encoded protein: CASSQGVYRTGDEQYF. V is TRBV4-3 and J is TRBJ2-7; D is possibly TRBD2 (6 bases). The germline CDR1 and CDR2 sequences are LGHNA and YSLEER. V was pared by 1 base and J by 5 bases, with 18 bases between. This CDR3 region has 16 residues.